This T cell receptor (beta chain) came from a study of early T cells in non-severe SARS-CoV-2 infection (dated by TCRdb to the early 2020s). Some background on the complete study: Because TCR sequencing relied on bulk RNA taken from unsorted whole blood, pairing of alpha and beta chains was not possible. Paper-wide results and their limitations: VDJdb matching was skewed toward anti-spike CD8 responses and likely underestimated virus-specific expansions, missing private and CD4 specificities.

As concerns this clonotype: The specificity of this receptor is unknown. The input lacks base qualities; no much larger clone sits a single base away.

Counted from cysteine to phenylalanine, this CDR3 has 14 amino acids. Only the CDR3 part of the read is kept: 42 bases, read in frame from the first base. V loses 5 bases of germline sequence and J loses 6 bases, and the interval between the two ends is 15 bases. CDR1 and CDR2 (SGHRS, YFSETQ) derive from the germline V gene. Library creation used 5' RACE. The instrument given in TCRdb is NextSeq 500. The TCR library protocol attached unique molecular identifiers to individual cDNA molecules to correct for sequencing error and PCR bias. Sequencing covered both TCR alpha and beta chains, and within each sample the abundances of alpha and beta sequences were tightly co-correlated. On the authors' methods: Decombinator V4 was used to annotate TCR sequences for V gene, J gene and CDR3. Expanded TCRs were defined as changing significantly between any two time points under a Poisson model with p below 0.0001. Abundances of TCRs were expressed as counts per million after normalisation to the total number of TCRs sequenced in each sample. MAIT TCRs were defined by TRAV1-2 paired with TRAJ12, TRAJ20 or TRAJ33, and iNKT TCRs by TRAV10 paired with TRAJ18. VDJdb, accessed on 1 November 2021, was searched for TCRs annotated for CMV, EBV and SARS-CoV-2, and TCRs annotated for more than one antigen were excluded. The raw public reads went through TCRdb reprocessing: fastp at Q25, MiXCR clone calling, in-frame beta chains kept. Entries are consolidated by CDR3 protein sequence, retaining the most common genes and DNA. For this entry, the V and J calls and clone size follow TCRdb and not the study's own pipeline. The sample includes around 50,000 distinct CDR3 sequences, with roughly 9.8% observed a single time. The top ten clonotypes cover almost 8.5% of the sample.

A case-control design nested within a healthcare worker cohort in London, UK, was used, with weekly nasopharyngeal swab PCR tests and blood sampling performed. Healthcare workers were enrolled in the week of the UK lockdown, from 23 to 31 March 2020, and were followed every week for up to roughly 15 weeks. The TCR comes from an adult who was a healthcare worker with PCR-confirmed SARS-CoV-2 infection or an uninfected control (not recorded which). Here the chain combines TRBV5-1 and TRBJ2-4; TRBD1 is a possible D gene, resting on 5 matching bases. Material for sequencing was whole blood. The CDR3 amino acid sequence is: CASSPQGSRNIQYF. In nucleotide form, the sequence is TGCGCCAGCAGTCCCCAGGGTAGCAGAAACATTCAGTACTTC. Outside the CDR3, residues come from the reference TRBV5-1 and TRBJ2-4 proteins, so the full variable domain is: KAGVTQTPRYLIKTRGQQVTLSCSPISGHRSVSWYQQTPGQGLQFLFEYFSETQRNKGNFPGRFSGRQFSNSRSEMNVSTLELGDSALYLCASSPQGSRNIQYFGAGTRLSVL.